This passage covers 20 T cell receptor beta chains from one sample sequenced in a study of immune evolution from preneoplasia to lung adenocarcinoma. Profiling relied on immunoSEQ multiplex PCR, and the TCRdb table lists in-frame clones only, not all of them. The repertoire holds about 4,800 clones, with about 83% as singletons. What was sequenced was FFPE lung adenocarcinoma in situ tissue. These receptors originate from a person aged 65 to 79 with lung adenocarcinoma.

The chain recombines TRBV6-1 with TRBJ2-3; 10 bases line up with TRBD2. Germline trimming cut 4 bases from V and 1 base from J; bases unmatched to any gene: 5. Germline V gives CDR1 MNHNS, CDR2 SASEGT. The length of the CDR3 is 16 residues. CDR3 loop: CASSVALAGGTDTQYF. The CDR3 bases are TGTGCCAGCAGTGTGGCCCTAGCGGGAGGCACAGATACGCAGTATTTT.

This clone was seen once. This chain connects TRBV9 to TRBJ1-2; 10 nucleotides agree with TRBD1. CDR1 and CDR2 (germline): SGDLS, YYNGEE. With 3 bases clipped from V and 10 bases from J, the junction kept 9 bases outside the gene matches. The CDR3 loop spans 14 amino acids. CDR3 nucleotides: TGTGCCAGCAGCGACGGGACAGGGGACGCGGACTACACCTTC. Its translation: CASSDGTGDADYTF.

The sample holds a few counts of this clone. CDR3 protein: CASRKGTVNTEAFF. CDR3 sequence (DNA): TGTGCCAGCAGAAAAGGGACGGTAAACACTGAAGCTTTCTTT. J is TRBJ1-1 and V is TRBV6-5, with D possibly matching TRBD1 (5 bases). V was cut by 6 bases and J by 2 bases, with 13 bases left in between. The germline CDR1 and CDR2 sequences are MNHEY and SVGAGI. The CDR3 is made up of 14 amino acids.

This sequence joins TRBV4-1 and TRBJ2-3; 7 nucleotides line up with TRBD2. The CDR3 loop spans 16 amino acids. Germline loops: CDR1 MGHRA, CDR2 YSYEKL. The V segment lost 3 bases and the J segment 3 bases; nucleotides outside the gene matches: 9. Written as DNA, the CDR3 is TGCGCCAGCAGCCAGGGGTCCCAGGGAGGGACAGATACGCAGTATTTT. Translated, it gives CASSQGSQGGTDTQYF.

This chain links TRBV6-5 with TRBJ1-5; D may be TRBD1 (6 bases). The germline V gene has CDR1 MNHEY and CDR2 SVGAGI. Trimming cost V 5 bases and J 6 bases, with 14 bases left between them. The length of the CDR3 is 14 residues. This chain's CDR3 is CASSLQGGGQPQHF. DNA for the CDR3: TGTGCCAGCAGTCTTCAGGGAGGGGGTCAGCCCCAGCATTTT.

This clone was recorded only once. The V gene is TRBV5-1, the J gene TRBJ1-1, with a tentative D call TRBD1 (6 bases). Trimming took 4 bases from V and 6 from J, leaving 13 bases between them. The CDR3 is 13 amino acids. Germline assignment: CDR1 SGHRS and CDR2 YFSETQ. CDR3 in DNA: TGCGCCAGCAGCCTGGCAGAGGGGGCTGAAGCTTTCTTT. It translates to CASSLAEGAEAFF.

The rearrangement links TRBV14 to TRBJ1-1, with D perhaps matching TRBD1 (5 bases). Germline V gene lookup returns CDR1 SGHDN and CDR2 FVKESK. The ends were cut back, 1 base at V and 4 bases at J, with 10 bases in the middle. The CDR3 has 14 residues. The CDR3 loop is CASSQAWGSTEAFF. The CDR3 DNA follows: TGTGCCAGCAGCCAAGCGTGGGGGTCCACTGAAGCTTTCTTT. The full variable domain, in which reference TRBV14 and TRBJ1-1 provide the parts outside the CDR3, is EAGVTQFPSHSVIEKGQTVTLRCDPISGHDNLYWYRRVMGKEIKFLLHFVKESKQDESGMPNNRFLAERTGGTYSTLKVQPAELEDSGVYFCASSQAWGSTEAFFGQGTRLTVV.

The chain has TRBV6-5 and TRBJ2-2, with 8 nucleotides matching TRBD1. This CDR3 has 16 residues. Germline V gives CDR1 MNHEY, CDR2 SVGAGI. Germline trimming cut 0 bases from V and 8 bases from J; bases unmatched to any gene: 8. The CDR3: CASSYSWTGQSGELFF. The CDR3 DNA sequence: TGTGCCAGCAGTTACTCCTGGACAGGGCAGTCGGGGGAGCTGTTTTTT.

The chain joins TRBV5-1 to TRBJ2-2; 9 bases align to TRBD2. From germline, CDR1 is SGHRS and CDR2 YFSETQ. CDR3 size: 16 residues. V was pared by 0 bases and J by 7 bases, with 7 bases of the junction left unmatched. CDR3 nucleotide sequence: TGCGCCAGCAGCTTGGAAGCTAGCGGGACGGTCGGGGAGCTGTTTTTT. This translates into CASSLEASGTVGELFF.

The chain links TRBV28 to TRBJ1-6, with no clear D. In germline, CDR1 is MDHEN, CDR2 SYDVKM. The CDR3 runs 12 residues. The germline V and J ends were trimmed by 7 bases and 5 bases, with 6 bases remaining between them. CDR3 nucleotide sequence: TGTGCCAGCACCTCAAATAATTCACCCCTCCACTTT. This codes for CASTSNNSPLHF.

J is TRBJ2-7 and V is TRBV10-1; TRBD1 matches at 7 bases. V gave up 8 bases and J gave up 0 bases; unmatched junction bases: 16. Per the germline V gene, CDR1 is WNHNN and CDR2 is SYGVQD (reference sequence). There are 17 residues in the CDR3. DNA of the CDR3: TGCGCCAGCGCATGGACAGGTGCGGTTCTTAGCTCCTACGAGCAGTACTTC. It yields the protein CASAWTGAVLSSYEQYF.

The chain joins TRBV29-1 to TRBJ1-1; the D gene is possibly TRBD1 (6 bases). V lost 5 bases and J 0 bases, leaving 13 bases between the germline ends. Per the germline V gene, CDR1 is SQVTM and CDR2 is ANQGSEA. This CDR3 is 14 amino acids long. CDR3 DNA: TGCAGCGTTTTAGCAGGGGTGGTGAACACTGAAGCTTTCTTT. It is translated as CSVLAGVVNTEAFF.

This rearrangement joins TRBV19 to TRBJ1-2; D ambiguous. CDR1 is LNHDA, CDR2 SQIVND, per germline (reference sequence). The CDR3 contains 14 residues. Deletions cut 5 bases from V and 7 bases from J, with 17 bases between. CDR3 nucleotides: TGTGCCAGTAGTGTGGACGGCCGTGGGCTTGGCTACACCTTC. Its translation: CASSVDGRGLGYTF.

This clone has only a few counts. The chain uses TRBV6-5 and TRBJ2-1; 7 nucleotides line up with TRBD2. Trimming removed 8 bases from V and 9 bases from J; junction bases left unmatched: 13. Germline V CDR1 and CDR2: MNHEY, SVGAGI. The CDR3 runs to 14 residues. In DNA form, the CDR3 reads TGTGCCAGCCGCTCTTCGACTAGCTTGGCTGAGCAGTTCTTC. Residues: CASRSSTSLAEQFF.

The chain couples TRBV5-1 to TRBJ2-7, with 8 nucleotides matching TRBD1. Germline CDR1 and CDR2: SGHRS and YFSETQ. This CDR3 region has 15 residues. The V segment lost 4 bases and the J segment 4 bases; nucleotides outside the gene matches: 10. CDR3: CASSINSGTGYEQYF. DNA for the CDR3: TGCGCCAGCAGCATCAATTCCGGGACAGGTTACGAGCAGTACTTC.

The chain combines TRBV18 with TRBJ2-2, with 7 bases matching TRBD2. The junction had 5 bases not matched to a gene; V was cut back by 3 bases and J by 4 bases. The CDR3 spans 15 residues. Germline CDR1 reads KGHSH; CDR2 reads LQKENI. CDR3 in DNA: TGTGCCAGCTCACCCCTACTAGCGCCCACCGGGGAGCTGTTTTTT. Translated: CASSPLLAPTGELFF.

This clone was picked up a small number of times. A junction end diverges from the germline sequence, so it may reflect a read error. The rearrangement joins TRBV20-1 to TRBJ2-1; D possibly corresponds to TRBD2 (5 bases). Looked up from germline, CDR1 is DFQATT and CDR2 is SNEGSKA (reference sequence). The CDR3 has 11 residues. CDR3 in DNA: TGCAGTGCTAGAGATGAGGGTGTGACGGTCTTC. Translated: CSARDEGVTVF.

The V and J genes are TRBV6-5 and TRBJ2-7; TRBD1 aligns across 7 bases. Germline CDR1 is MNHEY and CDR2 is SVGAGI. V lost 6 bases, J lost 4 bases, and 12 bases stayed unmatched. The CDR3 consists of 15 residues. The CDR3 loop reads CASSLGQEIPYEQYF. The CDR3 DNA is TGTGCCAGCAGCCTCGGACAGGAGATCCCATACGAGCAGTACTTC.

The J gene is TRBJ1-1, the V gene TRBV4-1, with D hard to call. CDR3 length: 16 amino acids. Germline CDR1 is MGHRA and CDR2 is YSYEKL. The V and J ends lost 1 base and 1 base respectively, with 13 bases between them. In DNA form, the CDR3 reads TGCGCCAGCAGCCAAGTAAGTGGCTTGGCGAACACTGAAGCTTTCTTT. It translates to CASSQVSGLANTEAFF.

The chain couples TRBV28 to TRBJ2-7, with a weak D call TRBD2 (5 bases). This CDR3 region has 18 residues. Germline V gives CDR1 MDHEN, CDR2 SYDVKM. With 4 bases removed from V and 3 bases from J, the gap between germline ends came to 25 bases. The CDR3 is CASSSTRAGFRRRYEQYF. The CDR3 DNA reads TGTGCCAGCAGTTCCACTCGGGCGGGTTTTCGGAGACGCTACGAGCAGTACTTC.